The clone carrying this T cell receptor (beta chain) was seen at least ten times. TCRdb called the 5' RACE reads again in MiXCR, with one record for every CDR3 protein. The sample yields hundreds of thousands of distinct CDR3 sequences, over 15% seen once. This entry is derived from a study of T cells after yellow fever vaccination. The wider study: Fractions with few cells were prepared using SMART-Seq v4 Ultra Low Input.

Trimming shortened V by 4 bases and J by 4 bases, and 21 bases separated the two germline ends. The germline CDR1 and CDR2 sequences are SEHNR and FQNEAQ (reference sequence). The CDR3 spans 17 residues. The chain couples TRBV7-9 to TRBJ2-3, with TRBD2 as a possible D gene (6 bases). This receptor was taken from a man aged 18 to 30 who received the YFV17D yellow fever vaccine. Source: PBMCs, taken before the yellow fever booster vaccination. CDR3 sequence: CASSSEGRGWGADTQYF. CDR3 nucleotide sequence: TGTGCCAGCAGCTCCGAGGGCCGGGGCTGGGGGGCAGATACGCAGTATTTT.